This T cell receptor (beta chain) stems from a study of control samples from healthy donors and cancer patients. CDR1 and CDR2 from the germline V gene are LNHDA and SQIVND (reference sequence). This CDR3 region has 14 residues. V was clipped by 10 bases and J by 1 base, with 13 bases between them. Method: immunoSEQ multiplex PCR; TCRdb's copy keeps in-frame clones and lacks some. The sample includes roughly 100,000 clones, 80% to 90% of them seen just once. V gene TRBV19 combines with J gene TRBJ2-2, with no clear D. The source material was blood. This receptor was obtained from a woman in her fifties or sixties in good health. CDR3 residues: CATAQIWNTGELFF. CDR3 nucleotides: TGTGCCACCGCTCAGATATGGAACACCGGGGAGCTGTTTTTT.